The 19 T cell receptor beta chains presented below share a single source sample, sequenced in a study of cytomegalovirus exposure and HLA in healthy donors. The PCR employed 60 Vbeta primers together with 13 Jbeta primers. Data came from immunoSEQ multiplex PCR; TCRdb stores just in-frame clones and leaves some out. The data contain about 160,000 clones, roughly 77% of them singletons. Sequencing input: PBMCs. These receptors were collected from a woman aged 18-29 years in good health and CMV-seronegative.

V gene TRBV7-9 combines with J gene TRBJ1-4; 8 nucleotides line up with TRBD1. J was trimmed by 11 bases and V by 3 bases; bases with no gene match: 8. The germline gives CDR1 SEHNR, CDR2 FQNEAQ (reference sequence). The CDR3 covers 14 residues. DNA for the CDR3: TGTGCCAGCAGCTTGGGACAGGTCGGTCGGAAACTGTTTTTT. This translates into CASSLGQVGRKLFF.

The chain uses TRBV11-2 and TRBJ2-2; TRBD2 agrees at 9 bases. J lost 5 bases, V lost 1 base, and 11 bases had no gene match. CDR3 length equals 18 residues. Per germline, CDR1 SGHAT and CDR2 FQNNGV. In DNA, the CDR3 is TGTGCCAGCAGCTTAGTCATCGGGCTAGCGGGAAAGACCGGGGAGCTGTTTTTT. This encodes CASSLVIGLAGKTGELFF.

V usage is TRBV28 and J usage is TRBJ1-2, with D maybe TRBD1 (5 bases). The CDR3 is 15 amino acids. Trimming took off 3 bases at V and 7 bases at J, with 18 bases between the two ends. Germline V gene data show CDR1 as MDHEN and CDR2 as SYDVKM. CDR3 DNA sequence: TGTGCCAGCAGTTTTGGGGCAGGGCAGGCAGGTGGCTACACCTTC. As protein: CASSFGAGQAGGYTF.

The rearrangement joins TRBV2 to TRBJ2-2; D gene unclear. This CDR3 contains 14 residues. V was pared by 4 bases and J by 0 bases, with 6 bases between. Germline V gene data show CDR1 as SNHLY and CDR2 as FYNNEI. The CDR3 here is CASSVWPNTGELFF. In DNA form, the CDR3 reads TGTGCCAGCAGTGTTTGGCCGAACACCGGGGAGCTGTTTTTT.

This chain uses TRBV7-2 with TRBJ1-1; the D is unclear. The CDR3 runs to 14 residues. Trimming took off 1 base at V and 7 bases at J, with 13 bases between the two ends. Germline assignment: CDR1 SGHTA and CDR2 FQGNSA. CDR3: CASSLVYRHNEAFF. CDR3 in DNA: TGTGCCAGCAGCTTAGTTTATAGACACAATGAAGCTTTCTTT.

About this clone itself: Because the CDR3's place on the DNA is in doubt, the DNA is left out and the CDR3 is given as listed by TCRdb. The rearrangement joins TRBV18 to TRBJ2-5; TRBD1, as called in the table, went unchecked against the DNA. The CDR3 adds up to 18 amino acids, both ends counted. Germline CDR1 KGHSH, CDR2 LQKENI. The CDR3 spells CASSLRPGQGGFLETQYF.

The chain combines TRBV12-1 with TRBJ1-6; TRBD1, the table's D call, lacks a check against the DNA. TRBV12-1 is noted as a pseudogene. The length of the CDR3 is 17 residues. CDR3 protein: CASSGPGQGWVGSPLHF. The CDR3 DNA sequence: TGTGCCAGCAGCGGGCCGGGACAGGGTTGGGTCGGTTCACCCCTCCACTTT.

The chain recombines TRBV6-4 with TRBJ2-1, with D uncertain. Germline V gene data show CDR1 as MRHNA and CDR2 as SNTAGT. The CDR3 spans 13 residues. V lost 0 bases and J lost 7, with 7 bases in between. CDR3 DNA: TGTGCCAGCAGTGACTCCGCTAGTAATGAGCAGTTCTTC. This translates into CASSDSASNEQFF.

The V call is TRBV21-1, the J call TRBJ2-3; the D segment call TRBD2 is taken from the table without a DNA check. TRBV21-1 is a pseudogene segment. The CDR3 spans 19 residues. This CDR3 is CASSNGPGLAGLSTDTQYF. CDR3 sequence (DNA): TGTGCCAGCAGCAACGGACCGGGACTAGCGGGTCTTAGCACAGATACGCAGTATTTT.

This clone showed up just once. V usage is TRBV6-6 and J usage is TRBJ2-1; 7 nucleotides match TRBD1. The germline V gene encodes CDR1 MNHNY and CDR2 SVGAGI (reference sequence). The CDR3 is made up of 14 amino acids. Trimming at V came to 0 bases and at J to 9 bases, leaving 5 bases not matched to a gene. In DNA, the CDR3 is TGTGCCAGCAGTTACTCGCACAGGGGACCTGAGCAGTTCTTC. Translating gives CASSYSHRGPEQFF.

This clone was picked up a small number of times. The chain employs TRBV7-9 and TRBJ2-3, with 8 nucleotides matching TRBD1. The CDR3 is 15 residues long. Germline loops: CDR1 SEHNR, CDR2 FQNEAQ (reference sequence). V shed 7 bases and J 4 bases; nucleotides not matched to a gene: 10. The CDR3 DNA reads as TGTGCCAGCACCCCGGACAGGGCGGATTCAGATACGCAGTATTTT. Protein product: CASTPDRADSDTQYF.

This clone turned up a few times. The chain links TRBV6-1 to TRBJ2-7; possible D gene TRBD2, 6 bases. Germline CDR1 MNHNS, CDR2 SASEGT. CDR3 length: 15 amino acids. V lost 1 base and J 0 bases, leaving 10 bases between the germline ends. CDR3 nucleotide sequence: TGTGCCAGCAGTGAAGTGGAGGGTAGCTCCTACGAGCAGTACTTC. The encoded protein is CASSEVEGSSYEQYF.

Here the CDR3 DNA reads TGTGCCAGCAGCTGGGGGGGACCGACCCAGGGGACCGGGGAGCTGTTTTTT. Translated, it gives CASSWGGPTQGTGELFF. The chain uses TRBV5-4 and TRBJ2-2; D may be TRBD2 (7 bases). Germline V gene lookup returns CDR1 SGHNT and CDR2 YYREEE (reference sequence). V lost 3 bases, J lost 5 bases, and 20 bases lay in between. The CDR3 is 17 amino acids.

The rearrangement joins TRBV5-4 to TRBJ2-7, with D maybe TRBD2 (6 bases). The germline V and J ends were trimmed by 4 bases and 6 bases, with 17 bases remaining between them. The CDR3 totals 14 residues. The germline V gene has CDR1 SGHNT and CDR2 YYREEE (reference sequence). CDR3 protein: CASSPTRGLSEQYF. DNA of the CDR3: TGTGCCAGCAGCCCCACCCGGGGACTCTCCGAGCAGTACTTC.

The J gene is TRBJ1-6, the V gene TRBV6-5, with D maybe TRBD1 (5 bases). From germline, CDR1 is MNHEY and CDR2 SVGAGI. The V gene lost 2 bases and the J gene lost 14 bases, with 22 bases spanning the gap. The CDR3 has 16 residues. The CDR3, as DNA: TGTGCCAGCAGTTACCAGACAGAGGATCCACTCGGTGCCCTCCACTTT. Its translation: CASSYQTEDPLGALHF.

A single count supports this clone. The chain is built from TRBV11-3 and TRBJ2-1; TRBD2 matches at 7 bases. This CDR3 has 15 residues. The germline V gene encodes CDR1 SGHNT and CDR2 YENEEA. With V trimmed by 0 bases and J by 10 bases, 9 bases remained unmatched. The DNA of the CDR3 is TGTGCCAGCAGCTTAGACCGTCTAGCGGCCCCAGAGCAGTTCTTC. It encodes CASSLDRLAAPEQFF.

This chain connects TRBV5-1 to TRBJ1-1; D gene unclear. The CDR3 is 14 amino acids. Trimming cost V 0 bases and J 7 bases, with 13 bases left between them. Germline CDR1 is SGHRS and CDR2 is YFSETQ. The CDR3 sequence: CASSLEGPGLEAFF. The CDR3 DNA reads as TGCGCCAGCAGCTTGGAAGGACCAGGACTTGAAGCTTTCTTT.

This clone showed up just a few times. This chain links TRBV6-5 with TRBJ1-2, with a possible D match to TRBD1 (5 bases). Germline V gene data show CDR1 as MNHEY and CDR2 as SVGAGI. Trimming shortened V by 7 bases and J by 4 bases, and 13 bases separated the two germline ends. The CDR3 consists of 13 residues. CDR3 protein: CASTWPRGYGYTF. The CDR3 bases are TGTGCCAGCACGTGGCCAAGGGGCTATGGCTACACCTTC.

This clone was counted once. The CDR3 sequence is CASSRRDEKLFF. The CDR3 DNA reads as TGTGCCAGCAGTAGGAGGGATGAAAAACTGTTTTTT. This chain links TRBV2 with TRBJ1-4; D remains ambiguous. Germline assignment: CDR1 SNHLY and CDR2 FYNNEI. This CDR3 is built from 12 residues. The V end was cut by 5 bases, the J end by 6 bases, with 7 bases between.